This T cell receptor (beta chain) was identified during a study of beta chain features in type 1 diabetes (dated by TCRdb to the late 2010s). The study in broad terms: Mean age, gender distribution, total cell number and subset yield did not differ between patients and healthy donors. A total of some 110 million sorted cells were examined across all samples, and the number of cells per subset was strongly correlated with RNA yield. Naive and central memory subsets were obtained from all 30 or so donors, but regulatory and stem cell-like memory subsets were isolated from only 8 patients and roughly 8 healthy donors. The study compared TCRB repertoires of sorted circulating CD4+ T cell subsets between recently diagnosed type 1 diabetes patients and matched healthy donors.

Via the germline V gene, CDR1 is SGHRS and CDR2 YFSETQ. From the cysteine up to the phenylalanine, the CDR3 has a length of 15 residues. Kept here is only the CDR3 DNA, which spans 45 bases and is read in frame from base 1. V loses 5 bases of germline sequence and J loses 5 bases, and the interval between the two ends is 16 bases. Each donor gave one peripheral blood draw, approximately 100 mL on average, collected into heparinised tubes. A BD FACSAria II and a panel including CD45RO, CCR7, CD25, CD127, CD95 and CD27 were used to sort naive, central memory, regulatory and stem cell-like memory CD4+ T cells. A purity above 95% was achieved for all sorted populations. PBMCs were isolated right away by Lymphoprep density gradient centrifugation and were stained directly, without culture. So that batch effects would be minimized, each experiment stained and sorted samples in pairs, pairing one healthy donor with one patient.

This clone appeared a few times. It lacks a known antigen. Nothing much larger sits one base from this clone, and base qualities are not available. Here is what the overall study found, with its caveats: Because cDNA was sequenced instead of genomic DNA, highly expressing activated cells could be over-represented, though the groups showed no difference in activation or CD3 levels. In all four CD4+ subsets, TCRB CDR3 length was moderately but significantly shorter in type 1 diabetes patients. Fewer insertions and more nucleotide deletions at VDJ recombination sites were observed in patients with type 1 diabetes, implying thymic rearrangement abnormalities. Because the HLA sub-analyses included only small numbers of individuals, any influence of HLA type on TCRB rearrangement was left unresolved. Shorter templates might be favored by PCR, yet because patient and control samples were amplified and corrected together, any such skew would affect both groups equally. Naive, central memory and regulatory TCRB repertoires appeared more similar among patients than among healthy donors.

The entire amount of isolated RNA was reverse transcribed using the High Capacity cDNA Reverse Transcription Kit, so the sequenced TCRB transcripts were expressed ones. Naive, central memory and regulatory T cell samples underwent deep immunoSEQ sequencing, averaging around 4 million total reads per sample. After sorted cells were lysed in RLT buffer, RNA was extracted with DNase-treated RNeasy Micro or Mini kits, with the choice depending on cell number. Each cell subset was processed separately to prevent cross-contamination, with patient and healthy donor samples processed together. TCRB sequences were amplified from cDNA with the immunoSEQ multiplex PCR, producing 87-bp fragments spanning the CDR3 region. Sequencing of the amplicons was done on the Illumina HiSeq platform. The paper's processing steps were these. Synthetic template baselines were used to correct PCR bias computationally, reads within Hamming distance 2 were collapsed, and singletons that could not be merged were discarded. Reads were aligned against IMGT to assign V, D and J genes, CDR3 length and insertions or deletions at six rearrangement sites. Clonotype counts were normalized to sorted cell number within each subset before computing true diversity and Gini coefficients with the tcR R package. The overlap coefficient, calculated on TCRB nucleotide sequences, was used to quantify repertoire sharing. As a proxy for the pre-selection repertoire, out-of-frame TCRB sequences from naive cells were analyzed. TCRdb mirrors the immuneACCESS table, restricted to in-frame sequences. Some clones are absent from its copies; in checked studies, under half trace to an unresolved V gene, and the reason for the others is unknown. V, J and clone size were drawn from that table, and D and trimming were deduced from the DNA. For this sample there are some 900,000 clones; about a sixth appear just once. The ten largest make up 0.023% of the sample.

Sequenced: naive CD4+ T cells from blood. The cell subset or site label, as the study defines it: true naive CD4+ T cells. The sequence joins TRBV5-1 to TRBJ2-2; no D gene call is confident. This clonotype originated in a woman aged 18-29 years in good health. The CDR3 region: CASSLDVRPTGELFF. DNA sequence: TGCGCCAGCAGTCTTGACGTAAGGCCGACCGGGGAGCTGTTTTTT.